This is a list of T cell receptor beta chains from one sample in a study of cytomegalovirus exposure and HLA in healthy donors. TCRdb's copy holds only in-frame clones and misses some; the assay was immunoSEQ multiplex PCR. The table lists 130,000 to 150,000 clones. Material for sequencing was PBMCs. The receptors were gathered from a woman between 45 and 65 years old in good health and CMV-seronegative. Both conserved end residues are part of each CDR3. D genes are given only for firm matches.

>TRBJ2-7|TRBV4-1|-
CASSQDHQLASWFYEQYF
TGCGCCAGCAGCCAAGATCATCAACTAGCTTCTTGGTTCTACGAGCAGTACTTC
>TRBJ1-2|TRBV6-4|-
CASSEGIEETDSNYGYTF
TGTGCCAGCAGTGAAGGTATTGAGGAGACGGATTCTAACTATGGCTACACCTTC
>TRBJ2-7|TRBV5-1|-
CASSVGQDHYEQYF
TGCGCCAGCAGCGTGGGACAAGACCACTACGAGCAGTACTTC
>TRBJ2-1|TRBV6-4|-
CASSDSLDRAFHEQFF
TGTGCCAGCAGTGACTCTTTGGACAGAGCGTTCCATGAGCAGTTCTTC
>TRBJ1-1|TRBV7-2|-
CASSSGGAVNTEAFF
TGTGCCAGCAGCTCAGGAGGCGCGGTGAACACTGAAGCTTTCTTT
>TRBJ1-2|TRBV4-2|-
CASSQGGEGNYGYTF
TGTGCCAGCAGCCAAGGAGGGGAGGGCAACTATGGCTACACCTTC
>TRBJ2-3|TRBV2|-
CASSDRGDTQYF
TGTGCCAGCAGTGATAGGGGAGATACGCAGTATTTT
>TRBJ1-1|TRBV25-1|-
CASSGDGTTFLYTEAFF
TGTGCCAGCAGTGGAGATGGGACAACGTTCTTGTACACTGAAGCTTTCTTT
>TRBJ2-7|TRBV7-7|TRBD1
CASSRDRAYEQYF
TGTGCCAGCAGCCGGGACAGGGCCTACGAGCAGTACTTC
>TRBJ2-7|TRBV10-3|TRBD2
CAIRREDEQYF
TGTGCCATCAGGCGGGAGGACGAGCAGTACTTC
>TRBJ2-1|TRBV18|TRBD1
CASSPPTDRAGNEQFF
TGTGCCAGCTCACCACCCACTGACAGGGCAGGCAATGAGCAGTTCTTC
>TRBJ2-7|TRBV30|-
CAWSLTSPHSTISAYEQYF
TGTGCCTGGAGTCTAACCTCTCCCCACTCGACAATTTCAGCCTACGAGCAGTACTTC
>TRBJ2-7|TRBV28|-
CASSLRGPYEQYF
TGTGCCAGCAGTTTGCGGGGACCCTACGAGCAGTACTTC
>TRBJ2-7|TRBV5-1|TRBD1
CASSYSGTGGLEQYF
TGCGCCAGCAGCTATTCTGGGACAGGGGGTCTCGAGCAGTACTTC
>TRBJ2-7|TRBV4-1|TRBD1
CASSLPGQFLSYEQYF
TGCGCCAGCAGCCTTCCGGGACAGTTTTTGTCCTACGAGCAGTACTTC
>TRBJ1-4|TRBV4-3|-
CASSRREWVNEKLFF
TGCGCCAGCAGCCGCCGGGAGTGGGTTAATGAAAAACTGTTTTTT
>TRBJ1-1|TRBV10-3|TRBD1
CAISEPRQGMNEAFF
TGTGCCATCAGTGAGCCCCGACAGGGGATGAATGAAGCTTTCTTT
>TRBJ1-5|TRBV19|-
CASNPDRRDSNQPQHF
TGTGCCAGTAACCCGGACAGACGCGATAGCAATCAGCCCCAGCATTTT
>TRBJ2-7|TRBV2|TRBD1
CASSRTGTYEQYF
TGTGCCAGCAGTAGGACAGGAACCTACGAGCAGTACTTC
>TRBJ2-3|TRBV5-4|-
CASSFYRAAADTQYF
TGTGCCAGCAGCTTTTACAGGGCAGCCGCAGATACGCAGTATTTT
>TRBJ1-2|TRBV28|-
CASSSTGWPNYGYTF
TGTGCCAGCAGTTCTACCGGGTGGCCGAACTATGGCTACACCTTC
>TRBJ2-1|TRBV4-1|-
CASSQDQGRAANEQFF
TGCGCCAGCAGCCAAGATCAGGGGAGGGCCGCGAATGAGCAGTTCTTC
>TRBJ1-2|TRBV7-8|-
CASAPRTGRSGYTF
TGTGCCAGCGCGCCTCGGACTGGGAGGTCTGGCTACACCTTC
>TRBJ2-7|TRBV15|-
CATSRASRYSSYEQYF
TGTGCCACCAGCAGAGCGTCTCGGTACAGCAGCTACGAGCAGTACTTC
>TRBJ1-2|TRBV4-1|-
CASSQENRPPTPYGYTF
TGCGCCAGCAGCCAAGAGAACAGGCCACCTACTCCCTATGGCTACACCTTC
>TRBJ1-4|TRBV7-9|-
CASSLTGTEKLFF
TGTGCCAGCAGCTTAACAGGGACAGAAAAACTGTTTTTT
>TRBJ2-7|TRBV27|TRBD2
CASSGGPNEQYF
TGTGCCAGCTCGGGGGGGCCCAACGAGCAGTACTTC
>TRBJ2-5|TRBV5-6|TRBD1
CASSPYSNRGGETQYF
TGTGCCAGCAGCCCGTACTCGAACAGGGGTGGAGAGACCCAGTACTTC
>TRBJ2-7|TRBV5-4|TRBD2
CASSLGLAGAYEQYF
TGTGCCAGCAGCCTCGGACTAGCGGGGGCCTACGAGCAGTACTTC
>TRBJ2-3|TRBV11-2|TRBD1
CASSLYRGPRSSTDTQYF
TGTGCCAGCAGCTTATACAGGGGGCCAAGATCTAGCACAGATACGCAGTATTTT
>TRBJ2-7|TRBV6-1|TRBD1
CASSPRGQGYHEQYF
TGTGCCAGCAGCCCCAGAGGACAGGGGTATCACGAGCAGTACTTC
>TRBJ2-3|TRBV19|TRBD2
CASSTLLAGGTDTQYF
TGTGCCAGTAGTACCCTCCTAGCGGGGGGCACAGATACGCAGTATTTT
>TRBJ1-4|TRBV30|-
CAWSVGGSEKLFF
TGTGCCTGGAGTGTTGGGGGCAGCGAAAAACTGTTTTTT
>TRBJ1-1|TRBV27|TRBD1
CASTRDRLNTEAFF
TGTGCCAGCACCCGGGACAGGTTGAACACTGAAGCTTTCTTT
>TRBJ2-7|TRBV5-1|TRBD1
CASSLGSDRGRDEQYF
TGCGCCAGCAGCTTGGGGTCGGACAGGGGGCGCGACGAGCAGTACTTC
>TRBJ2-5|TRBV5-1|TRBD2
CASSSSGAGETQYF
TGCGCCAGCAGCTCTAGCGGGGCCGGAGAGACCCAGTACTTC
>TRBJ2-7|TRBV30|-
CAWMGSGNEQYF
TGTGCCTGGATGGGCTCGGGGAACGAGCAGTACTTC
>TRBJ2-3|TRBV4-1|-
CASSGGRVTDTQYF
TGCGCCAGCAGTGGTGGGCGGGTCACAGATACGCAGTATTTT
>TRBJ2-7|TRBV4-2|-
CASSQGRTDGQYF
TGTGCCAGCAGCCAAGGGAGGACCGACGGGCAGTACTTC
>TRBJ2-3|TRBV19|TRBD2
CASSIELAGGHTQYF
TGTGCCAGTAGTATCGAACTAGCGGGGGGGCATACGCAGTATTTT
>TRBJ1-2|TRBV9|-
CASTDPGGGYGYTF
TGTGCCAGCACGGACCCGGGGGGCGGTTATGGCTACACCTTC
>TRBJ2-4|TRBV6-5|-
CASSRGDLGNIQYF
TGTGCCAGCAGTCGAGGAGACCTTGGGAACATTCAGTACTTC